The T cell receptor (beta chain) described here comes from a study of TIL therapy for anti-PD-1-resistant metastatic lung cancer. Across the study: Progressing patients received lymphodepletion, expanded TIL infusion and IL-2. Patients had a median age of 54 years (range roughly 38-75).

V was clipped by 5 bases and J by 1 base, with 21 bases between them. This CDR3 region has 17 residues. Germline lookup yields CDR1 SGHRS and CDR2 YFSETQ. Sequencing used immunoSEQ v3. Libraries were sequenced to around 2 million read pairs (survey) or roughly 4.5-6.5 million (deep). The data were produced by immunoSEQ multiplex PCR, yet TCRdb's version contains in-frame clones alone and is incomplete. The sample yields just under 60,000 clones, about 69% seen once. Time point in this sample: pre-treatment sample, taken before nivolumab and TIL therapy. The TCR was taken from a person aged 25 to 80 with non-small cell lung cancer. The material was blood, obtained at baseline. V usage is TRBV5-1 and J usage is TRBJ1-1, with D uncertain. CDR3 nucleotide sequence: TGCGCCAGCAGAACCTCCACCCCCCGTGGGCAGAACACTGAAGCTTTCTTT. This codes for CASRTSTPRGQNTEAFF.